Following are 28 T cell receptor beta chains from one sample sequenced in a study of blood T cell repertoires in COVID-19. Repertoires were generated with immunoSEQ multiplex PCR, while TCRdb's copy carries only in-frame clones and drops some. The sample records about 410,000 clones, roughly 91% being singletons. Sequenced sample: PBMCs or T cells enriched from blood (not recorded which). These receptors came from a man between 18 and 29 years old who had recovered from COVID-19.

The chain links TRBV10-3 to TRBJ2-2; the match to TRBD2 covers 10 bases. J lost 6 bases, V lost 0 bases, and 7 bases had no gene match. The CDR3 consists of 17 residues. Germline values: CDR1 ENHRY, CDR2 SYGVKD. The CDR3 DNA is TGTGCCATCAGTGAGTCTCCAGCGGGGGGGCGTCCCGGGGAGCTGTTTTTT. Translation gives CAISESPAGGRPGELFF.

The V and J genes are TRBV19 and TRBJ1-2; 7 bases align to TRBD1. V lost 2 bases, J lost 4 bases, and 4 bases stayed unmatched. This CDR3 region has 14 residues. In germline, CDR1 is LNHDA, CDR2 SQIVND (reference sequence). The CDR3, as DNA: TGTGCCAGTAGTATATTACAGGGGTTCTATGGCTACACCTTC. This codes for CASSILQGFYGYTF.

The chain employs TRBV7-9 and TRBJ1-3; D might be TRBD1 (5 bases). Germline V lookup: CDR1 SEHNR, CDR2 FQNEAQ (reference sequence). The CDR3 covers 14 residues. V lost 5 bases, J lost 0 bases, and 8 bases lay in between. The CDR3: CASSPDSSGNTIYF. CDR3 coding DNA: TGTGCCAGCAGCCCTGACAGCTCTGGAAACACCATATATTTT.

This clone has just one count. The chain recombines TRBV10-2 with TRBJ1-1, with 10 bases that match TRBD1. V gave up 9 bases and J gave up 4 bases; unmatched junction bases: 8. Germline CDR1 and CDR2: WSHSY and SAAADI. The CDR3 covers 14 residues. For the CDR3, the DNA is TGCGCCAGTCGCGACAGGGGGCTGGGCACTGAAGCTTTCTTT. Amino acids: CASRDRGLGTEAFF.

Regarding this clone: This clone may be a read error of a much larger clone one base away. The chain recombines TRBV6-5 with TRBJ2-1; no firm D call. This CDR3 spans 11 amino acids. Trimming pared 5 bases from V and 4 bases from J, leaving 3 bases between. CDR1 is MNHEY, CDR2 SVGAGI, per germline. The CDR3 region is CASSRYNEQFF. The CDR3 DNA is TGTGCCAGCAGTCGGTACAATGAGCAGTTCTTC.

This chain links TRBV5-1 with TRBJ1-1, with D unclear. The CDR3 has 14 residues. The V end lost 5 bases, the J end lost 0 bases, and 11 bases lay between the germline ends. Germline CDR1 SGHRS, CDR2 YFSETQ. This chain's CDR3 is CASSSRGVNTEAFF. DNA of the CDR3: TGCGCCAGCAGTTCCCGCGGGGTGAACACTGAAGCTTTCTTT.

The rearrangement uses TRBV6-1 and TRBJ1-2; a weak D match, TRBD1 (6 bases). V was shortened by 2 bases and J by 5 bases, with 9 bases between the two germline ends. The germline gives CDR1 MNHNS, CDR2 SASEGT. There are 13 residues in the CDR3. Written as DNA, the CDR3 is TGTGCCAGCAGTGAAACGAGGGGGTATGGCTACACCTTC. It is translated as CASSETRGYGYTF.

The chain couples TRBV11-2 to TRBJ2-1, with 9 bases fitting TRBD1. This CDR3 is 17 amino acids long. CDR1 is SGHAT, CDR2 FQNNGV, per germline. Trimming cost V 2 bases and J 8 bases; bases outside gene matches: 13. DNA of the CDR3: TGTGCCAGCAGCTTATGGTACCCGACACAGGGGGCGGATGAGCAGTTCTTC. This codes for CASSLWYPTQGADEQFF.

The V gene is TRBV19, the J gene TRBJ1-6, with a possible D match to TRBD1 (6 bases). Germline loops: CDR1 LNHDA, CDR2 SQIVND (reference sequence). The CDR3 runs to 15 residues. V lost 5 bases to trimming and J lost 8 bases, with 16 bases between them. CDR3 DNA sequence: TGTGCCAGTAGTTTATTCGGACAGCCTGATTCACCCCTCCACTTT. Its translation is CASSLFGQPDSPLHF.

V usage is TRBV9 and J usage is TRBJ1-1; TRBD1 agrees at 9 bases. This CDR3 region has 20 residues. The J segment lost 1 base and the V segment lost 4 bases, leaving 20 bases of the junction unmatched. Germline V gene sequence: CDR1 SGDLS, CDR2 YYNGEE. CDR3 sequence (DNA): TGTGCCAGCAGCCCCAGAGGAGCGGGACAGGGTTTGGGTGCGAACACTGAAGCTTTCTTT. It translates to CASSPRGAGQGLGANTEAFF. Full variable domain (outside the CDR3, taken from reference TRBV9 and TRBJ1-1): DSGVTQTPKHLITATGQRVTLRCSPRSGDLSVYWYQQSLDQGLQFLIQYYNGEERAKGNILERFSAQQFPDLHSELNLSSLELGDSALYFCASSPRGAGQGLGANTEAFFGQGTRLTVV.

This rearrangement joins TRBV14 to TRBJ2-2; TRBD1 agrees at 7 bases. V shed 4 bases, J shed 6 bases, and the junction held 8 bases outside the gene matches. This CDR3 contains 15 residues. The germline CDR1 and CDR2 sequences are SGHDN and FVKESK. CDR3 residues: CASSPNPTGSGELFF. Here the CDR3 DNA reads TGTGCCAGCAGCCCGAACCCGACAGGGTCCGGGGAGCTGTTTTTT.

DNA for the CDR3: TGTGCCAGCGGCAATAGCGTGGGTGAGCAGTTCTTC. It encodes CASGNSVGEQFF. J is TRBJ2-1 and V is TRBV6-5; a weak D match, TRBD2 (5 bases). Germline lookup yields CDR1 MNHEY and CDR2 SVGAGI. The CDR3 length is 12 residues. V lost 8 bases and J lost 9, with 14 bases in between.

Remarks on this clone: The sample holds other DNA sequences that translate to the same CDR3. The V and J genes are TRBV5-1 and TRBJ1-1; the match to TRBD1 covers 9 bases. The length of the CDR3 is 14 residues. Germline V gene lookup returns CDR1 SGHRS and CDR2 YFSETQ. Germline trimming cut 3 bases from V and 1 base from J; bases unmatched to any gene: 1. The CDR3 here is CASSSGQGNTEAFF. CDR3 in DNA: TGCGCCAGCAGCTCGGGACAGGGGAACACTGAAGCTTTCTTT.

The CDR3 DNA is TGTGCCAGCAGTTTGTCAGGTGCCGAGCAGTACTTC. Translation gives CASSLSGAEQYF. This rearrangement joins TRBV28 to TRBJ2-7; D call uncertain. Trimming shortened V by 3 bases and J by 6 bases, and 9 bases separated the two germline ends. This CDR3 comprises 12 residues. The V gene's germline CDR1 is MDHEN and CDR2 SYDVKM.

This clone was found many times. The CDR3 reads CASSPSLVQGEKLFF. The CDR3 nucleotides are TGCGCCAGCAGCCCCAGCTTGGTGCAGGGGGAAAAACTGTTTTTT. The chain carries TRBV4-1 and TRBJ1-4, with D possibly matching TRBD1 (6 bases). V lost 4 bases to trimming and J lost 8 bases, with 17 bases between them. CDR1 is MGHRA, CDR2 YSYEKL, per germline. This CDR3 is built from 15 residues.

This rearrangement joins TRBV7-9 to TRBJ1-1; TRBD1 aligns across 8 bases. The junction had 11 bases not matched to a gene; V was cut back by 7 bases and J by 7 bases. The CDR3 sequence is 14 residues long. The germline V gene has CDR1 SEHNR and CDR2 FQNEAQ (reference sequence). The CDR3, as DNA: TGTGCCAGCACCCCGAATCAGGGGGCGGGTGAAGCTTTCTTT. Translating it yields CASTPNQGAGEAFF. Full variable domain (outside the CDR3, taken from reference TRBV7-9 and TRBJ1-1): DTGVSQNPRHKITKRGQNVTFRCDPISEHNRLYWYRQTLGQGPEFLTYFQNEAQLEKSRLLSDRFSAERPKGSFSTLEIQRTEQGDSAMYLCASTPNQGAGEAFFGQGTRLTVV.

The chain links TRBV5-8 to TRBJ1-2; a weak D match, TRBD1 (5 bases). The CDR3 loop spans 14 amino acids. From germline, CDR1 is SGHTS and CDR2 YDEGEE. The V gene lost 5 bases and the J gene lost 8 bases, with 19 bases spanning the gap. CDR3 protein: CASRKSRESIGYTF. CDR3 DNA: TGTGCCAGCAGGAAAAGCAGGGAATCGATCGGCTACACCTTC.

V is TRBV6-5 and J is TRBJ1-4; tentatively, D is TRBD1 (5 bases). Germline V gene lookup returns CDR1 MNHEY and CDR2 SVGAGI. CDR3 length equals 14 residues. V was cut by 6 bases and J by 8 bases, with 16 bases left in between. The CDR3 DNA reads TGTGCCAGCAGCAATCCAGGGTCAGGGGAAAAACTGTTTTTT. This translates into CASSNPGSGEKLFF.

CDR3 bases: TGTGCCAGCAGTGAAGCGATAGGGGTTTCACCCCTCCACTTT. Protein product: CASSEAIGVSPLHF. The chain employs TRBV6-1 and TRBJ1-6; a possible D gene is TRBD1 (5 bases). V was shortened by 0 bases and J by 9 bases, with 9 bases between the two germline ends. The CDR3 consists of 14 residues. Per germline, CDR1 MNHNS and CDR2 SASEGT.

The chain couples TRBV19 to TRBJ2-1; 14 bases line up with TRBD2. CDR1 and CDR2 (germline): LNHDA, SQIVND (reference sequence). CDR3 length: 16 residues. Unmatched junction bases numbered 8, after V lost 7 bases and J lost 6 bases. The DNA of the CDR3 is TGTGCCAGTATGCCGACTAGCGGGGGGGCCAGCAATGAGCAGTTCTTC. The encoded protein is CASMPTSGGASNEQFF.

This rearrangement joins TRBV15 to TRBJ2-4, with D hard to call. V lost 1 base and J lost 9, with 4 bases in between. The CDR3 covers 11 residues. The germline CDR1 and CDR2 sequences are LNHNV and YYDKDF (reference sequence). The CDR3 sequence is CATSRGGIQYF. The CDR3 coding sequence is TGTGCCACCAGCAGAGGAGGCATTCAGTACTTC.

The gene calls are TRBV19 and TRBJ1-1, with 7 bases that match TRBD1. Germline V CDR1 and CDR2: LNHDA, SQIVND (reference sequence). The CDR3 has 12 residues. The ends lost 6 bases at V and 6 bases at J; junction bases unmatched: 4. The CDR3 DNA sequence: TGTGCCAGTAGGGATGGGACAGCTGAAGCTTTCTTT. It codes for CASRDGTAEAFF.

The chain uses TRBV29-1 and TRBJ2-1, with TRBD2 matching over 7 bases. CDR3 length: 13 residues. Per germline, CDR1 SQVTM and CDR2 ANQGSEA. After removal of 8 bases from V and 3 bases from J, the junction contained 7 bases not matched to a gene. This chain's CDR3 is CSSRRELYNEQFF. The CDR3 nucleotides read TGCAGCTCCCGGCGGGAGCTCTACAATGAGCAGTTCTTC.

The V and J genes are TRBV7-8 and TRBJ1-3; the D gene is possibly TRBD1 (6 bases). CDR1 is SGHVS, CDR2 FQNEAQ, per germline. CDR3 length equals 16 residues. V was pared by 5 bases and J by 2 bases, with 16 bases between. CDR3: CASSPEATGTGNTIYF. DNA for the CDR3: TGTGCCAGCAGCCCGGAAGCGACAGGAACTGGAAACACCATATATTTT.

The CDR3 bases are TGTGCCAGCAGTCCAGGTGCGACCGCCTACGAGCAGTACTTC. Translating gives CASSPGATAYEQYF. The rearrangement uses TRBV2 and TRBJ2-7; D gene uncertain. V lost 5 bases, J lost 2 bases, and 13 bases lay in between. This CDR3 contains 14 residues. From germline, CDR1 is SNHLY and CDR2 FYNNEI. Together with reference TRBV2 and TRBJ2-7, the CDR3 gives the full variable domain: EPEVTQTPSHQVTQMGQEVILRCVPISNHLYFYWYRQILGQKVEFLVSFYNNEISEKSEIFDDQFSVERPDGSNFTLKIRSTKLEDSAMYFCASSPGATAYEQYFGPGTRLTVT.

In this sample, this clone turned up once. The chain combines TRBV18 with TRBJ1-2; possibly TRBD1 for D (6 bases). This CDR3 comprises 15 residues. Germline V lookup: CDR1 KGHSH, CDR2 LQKENI. Trimming took 0 bases from V and 3 from J, leaving 11 bases between them. The CDR3 spells CASSPPDSGHYGYTF. DNA of the CDR3: TGTGCCAGCTCACCACCGGACAGCGGCCACTATGGCTACACCTTC.

The chain carries TRBV4-1 and TRBJ2-7; 10 positions match TRBD1. Losses at the gene ends were 6 bases for V and 3 bases for J; bases not matched to a gene: 5. The CDR3 is 14 amino acids. Germline CDR1 is MGHRA and CDR2 is YSYEKL. This chain's CDR3 is CASRLTGGGYEQYF. In nucleotides, the CDR3 is TGCGCCAGCAGACTGACAGGGGGCGGCTACGAGCAGTACTTC.

The V gene is TRBV7-2, the J gene TRBJ1-2; tentatively, D is TRBD1 (5 bases). The CDR3 is made up of 16 amino acids. Germline CDR1 SGHTA, CDR2 FQGNSA. Trimming removed 5 bases at V and 5 bases at J, with 21 bases between. In nucleotides, the CDR3 is TGTGCCAGCAGCCCACGGGGGGGGAGGACAATTTATGGCTACACCTTC. This encodes CASSPRGGRTIYGYTF.